Below are 8 T cell receptor beta chains sequenced from a single sample in a study of post-analysis software for immune sequencing data. General observations from the study: Several TRBV segments (TRBV5-6, TRBV5-1 and TRBV20-1 among them) occurred more frequently in patients than in controls.

Libraries were made from TCR beta cDNA, and they carried unique molecular identifiers. MiXCR, run by TCRdb on the PCR reads, gives a single entry per CDR3 protein. The table includes almost 700,000 distinct CDR3 sequences, 55% to 60% detected once. For these receptors, no antigen is known. Specimen: blood. The source is a girl aged 2-10 years with multiple sclerosis.

The chain uses TRBV12-3 or TRBV12-4 and TRBJ2-7; D is possibly TRBD2 (5 bases). V shed 6 bases and J shed 4 bases, with 10 bases lying between them. The CDR3 has 12 amino acids. CDR3 bases: TGTGCCAGCAGGAGGGCCTCTTACGAGCAGTACTTC. This sequence encodes CASRRASYEQYF.

The genes are TRBV29-1 and TRBJ2-1; D gene uncertain. Germline V lookup: CDR1 SQVTM, CDR2 ANQGSEA. The V end was cut by 6 bases, the J end by 1 base, with 10 bases between. The CDR3 is made up of 13 amino acids. CDR3 sequence reads: CSVTLTSYNEQFF. CDR3 sequence (DNA): TGCAGCGTCACCCTTACTTCCTACAATGAGCAGTTCTTC.

The gene calls are TRBV20-1 and TRBJ1-5; D is ambiguous. V lost 1 base and J lost 0, with 10 bases in between. This CDR3 has 15 residues. The germline gives CDR1 DFQATT, CDR2 SNEGSKA (reference sequence). The CDR3 sequence: CSARVAEDSNQPQHF. The CDR3 coding sequence is TGCAGTGCTAGAGTAGCAGAGGATAGCAATCAGCCCCAGCATTTT.

Of note for this clonotype: Mismatch with germline at one junction end may stem from a read error. The CDR3 spells CASSRTEEAQYF. Written as DNA, the CDR3 is TGTGCCAGCAGTCGGACAGAAGAGGCCCAGTACTTC. The rearrangement joins TRBV11-2 to TRBJ2-5; a possible D gene is TRBD1 (6 bases). CDR1 SGHAT and CDR2 FQNNGV come from the germline V gene. CDR3 length: 12 residues.

This chain joins TRBV20-1 and TRBJ2-3, with 7 bases identical to TRBD2. V dropped 1 base and J dropped 0; count of bases not matched to a gene: 7. The CDR3 extends over 16 amino acids. In germline, CDR1 is DFQATT, CDR2 SNEGSKA (reference sequence). DNA of the CDR3: TGCAGTGCTAGAGTATCGCTAGCGGTTAGCACAGATACGCAGTATTTT. Amino acids: CSARVSLAVSTDTQYF.

V and J are TRBV7-9 and TRBJ2-1; 10 bases are shared with TRBD2. The junction had 4 bases not matched to a gene; V was cut back by 1 base and J by 7 bases. The CDR3 is made up of 15 amino acids. From germline, CDR1 is SEHNR and CDR2 FQNEAQ (reference sequence). CDR3 DNA: TGTGCCAGCAGCTTAGGAGCGGGGGGGCGAAATGAGCAGTTCTTC. Translating gives CASSLGAGGRNEQFF.

The J gene is TRBJ2-2, the V gene TRBV11-2; weak D call: TRBD1 (5 bases). The assigned J gene may be wrong: the sequence end matches TRBJ1-1 better. Looked up from germline, CDR1 is SGHAT and CDR2 is FQNNGV. The CDR3 runs 12 residues. CDR3 nucleotides: TGTGCCAGCAGCTTAGTCTTTGGGGGAGCTTTCTTT. The encoded protein is CASSLVFGGAFF.

The chain links TRBV5-1 to TRBJ2-1; D is possibly TRBD2 (6 bases). CDR3 size: 12 residues. CDR1 is SGHRS, CDR2 YFSETQ, per germline. Trimming cost V 6 bases and J 5 bases, with 9 bases left between them. CDR3 sequence reads: CASKGLHNEQFF. As DNA, the CDR3 is TGCGCCAGCAAGGGACTCCACAATGAGCAGTTCTTC. The complete variable domain, with remaining parts taken from reference TRBV5-1 and TRBJ2-1, reads KAGVTQTPRYLIKTRGQQVTLSCSPISGHRSVSWYQQTPGQGLQFLFEYFSETQRNKGNFPGRFSGRQFSNSRSEMNVSTLELGDSALYLCASKGLHNEQFFGPGTRLTVL.